This T cell receptor (beta chain) was recorded in a study of blood T cells in healthy people across ages. This clonotype was recorded many times. The use of a sample-barcoded 5' primer and a J-beta primer mix characterized a second PCR of about 7 to 12 cycles. Each CDR3 protein gets one entry after TCRdb re-called the 5' RACE reads with MiXCR. The sample yields some 890,000 distinct CDR3 sequences, around 29% seen once. Trimming left V 5 bases short and J 7 bases short, with 12 bases between. Germline V gives CDR1 MNHEY, CDR2 SVGAGI. The CDR3 covers 13 residues. These same data were also listed under a study on T cells of mothers and their children.

The V call is TRBV6-5, the J call TRBJ1-5; D gene ambiguous. The receptor comes from a woman aged 35 to 49 in good health. Specimen: blood. The CDR3 region is CASSTHIEQPQHF. The CDR3 nucleotides read TGTGCCAGCAGTACCCACATTGAGCAGCCCCAGCATTTT.